The present T cell receptor beta chain was sequenced within a study of OX40 agonist ivuxolimab in advanced cancers. For context, the study as a whole: Ivuxolimab, which targeted the costimulatory receptor OX40 (CD134), was an agonistic, fully human IgG2 monoclonal antibody. The point of sequencing TCRbeta in the periphery was to test whether ivuxolimab changed TCR sequence diversity and drove clonal T-cell expansion. Three dose-escalation patients achieved partial responses, one with hepatocellular carcinoma and two with cutaneous melanoma. In the dose-escalation cohort, nearly 85% of patients were male, and the mean age was 60 years with a range of roughly 20 to 85. Patients were allowed to have had prior anti-PD-1, anti-PD-L1 or anti-CTLA-4 therapy, and around 40% of the dose-escalation patients had previously received checkpoint inhibitors. Intravenous ivuxolimab was administered to patients every 2 weeks at six dose levels: 0.01, 0.1, 0.3, 1.5, 3 and 10 mg/kg. Of the roughly 52 patients in dose escalation, about 20 had hepatocellular carcinoma, approximately 15 had melanoma, 9 had renal cell carcinoma and 9 had head and neck cancer. The monotherapy dose-escalation portion (N = 52 patients) of the phase I ivuxolimab trial is reported in the paper.

Overall study results and their limits: In partial responders in the 0.1-3.0 mg/kg groups, normalized peripheral clonal expansion was found to be among the lowest, especially among CD8+ T cells. Low levels of normalized T-cell clonal expansion were also seen in some nonresponding patients. Clonal expansion of both CD4+ and CD8+ blood T cells was observed from baseline to week 6 at doses 0.1 to 3.0 mg/kg. After ivuxolimab, more expanded clones were found on average in CD8+ T cells than in CD4+ T cells. The antigen specificity of the peripheral T cells that underwent clonal expansion was not determined.

Notes on this clone: The antigen this receptor binds is unknown. No base qualities exist here, and no much larger clone lies one base off it. The sample holds other DNA sequences that translate to the same CDR3.

The trial excluded patients who had a history of autoimmune disease or were on systemic immunosuppression. Peripheral blood for TCR sequencing was collected from all dose cohorts at baseline, on cycle 4 day 1, and on cycle 7 day 1. Samples were obtained from an open-label, multicenter, first-in-human phase I dose-escalation trial of ivuxolimab. Adults with locally advanced or metastatic melanoma, renal cell, hepatocellular, or head and neck squamous cell carcinoma were enrolled in the trial. CD4+ and CD8+ T cells were sorted separately from peripheral blood before TCR sequencing. From the cysteine through the phenylalanine, the CDR3 covers 20 amino acids. Solely the CDR3 DNA is kept, with 60 bases framed from the first base. Genomic DNA was isolated from the sorted cells so that the TCRbeta CDR3 region could be sequenced. The immunoSEQ Assay was used for sequencing of TCRbeta CDR3 regions. The table was pulled from immuneACCESS by TCRdb, which kept in-frame rearrangements only. Such tables lose some clones; where checked, under half of the loss comes from unresolved V genes, and the rest has no known cause. This sample holds around 26,000 clones; roughly 93% were observed only once. Of the sample, around 49% is held by the ten largest clones.

The chain links TRBV12-2 with TRBJ1-6. TRBV12-2 is given as a pseudogene. Sequenced material: CD4+ or CD8+ T cells sorted from blood, taken in a trial of the OX40 agonist ivuxolimab. The TCR comes from an adult with an advanced solid tumor such as melanoma, head and neck, liver or kidney cancer. This receptor carries the CDR3 CASRLASGGGRPHYNSPLHF. The nucleotide sequence is TGTGCAAGTCGCTTAGCAAGCGGTGGGGGTAGGCCCCACTATAATTCACCCCTCCACTTT.